A single TCR beta chain is shown here with its context. Its antigen is not yet known. No base-level quality is on record; no much larger clone is a single base apart. This sample is drawn from a study of cytomegalovirus exposure and HLA in healthy donors (dated by TCRdb to between 2016 and 2019). Study-wide context: According to an earlier analysis of several hundred of the donors, 150 million to 200 million T cells yielded 120 million or so unique TCR beta sequences and roughly 280 Gb of sequence data. Donor age, sex, ethnicity and CMV serostatus were compiled together with the repertoire data. Across some 400 genotyped donors of the cohort, an average of roughly 250,000 unique TCR beta nucleotide sequences per donor were sequenced, and roughly a sixth of those sequences were non-productive. Among the roughly 400 genotyped donors, about 85% belonged to the genetic ancestry cluster associated with self-reported Caucasian donors. Roughly 300 gigabases of sequencing data and 91 million or so unique TCR sequences made up an early release that covered 500 to 650 HLA-typed donors. The study aimed to test whether cataloging public T cell receptors could reveal signatures of past pathogen exposure. Roughly 5 DR-DQ haplotypes were treated as single units for association and clustering because of strong linkage in the cohort. The study profiled the T cell repertoires of under 700 subjects by immunosequencing and related them to cytomegalovirus serostatus. Both class I and class II loci were covered by HLA typing, at four-digit resolution. High-throughput TCR immunosequencing, statistical association of individual TCRs with disease status, and machine learning were combined to predict cytomegalovirus infection status. Rather than drawing on any new phenotypic data, the later analysis identified candidate immune exposures from TCR beta sequences and the way those sequences occurred across donors. In addition to the first cohort of around 670 subjects, a separate validation cohort of about 120 different subjects was used. To study patterns of TCR occurrence, a later analysis re-analyzed previously published TCR beta repertoires from 650 to 750 donors and added high-resolution HLA genotyping. Typing coverage differed by locus: A, B, C, DRB1 and DQB1 were typed in roughly 620-630 donors, DQA1 in 500 to 550, DPA1 in approximately 600, and DPB1 in 400 to 490. In a later genetic analysis, genome-wide SNP genotypes for about three fifths of the roughly 670 donors were used, and that subset was treated as a discovery cohort. All discovery cohort repertoires had been generated using a single sequencing platform. An earlier analysis of approximately 640 of the donors applied high-throughput TCR beta sequencing to assess whether each TCR beta V gene segment acted as functional or pseudogenic.

The cohort was made up of under 800 healthy bone marrow donors. All cohort members were sampled while nominally healthy, although unrecorded immune exposures were likely present. The donor was CMV seronegative and was included in the group of several hundred seronegative cohort members. A peripheral blood sample was provided by each donor, and peripheral blood mononuclear cells were used for TCR beta sequencing. Genomic DNA extraction from the blood cell samples was performed with the Qiagen DNeasy Blood Extraction Kit. Libraries were built with the immunoSEQ multiplex PCR assay. A mixture of 60 forward primers for TCR Vbeta segments and 13 reverse primers for TCR Jbeta segments was used in the multiplex PCR. The CDR3 region of rearranged TCR beta genes was amplified from genomic DNA with a multiplex PCR assay. The amplified TCR beta libraries were sequenced on the Illumina HiSeq System as 87-base-pair reads. On the authors' methods: A later analysis counted approximately 76 million unique TCR beta chains across the 666 repertoires, and about 10 million of these chains were shared by at least two donors. Raw reads were error-corrected and collapsed into unique sequences with a nearest-neighbor algorithm that merged closely related sequences to remove PCR and sequencing errors. CDR3 sequences were aligned to IMGT reference sequences to assign V, D and J gene segments. For a sequence to be retained, a match of at least six nucleotides to both a V gene segment and a J gene segment was required. A rearrangement counted as productive if the CDR3 had no stop codons and remained in frame with V and J, and every other rearrangement counted as non-productive. CDR3 was defined according to IMGT convention as the region running from the second conserved V-encoded cysteine to the conserved J-encoded phenylalanine. The earlier analysis of about 590 of the donors excluded sequences that lacked an unambiguous match to a single V gene segment. In an earlier analysis of about 590 of the donors, a V segment was called functional when productive rearrangements were above 56.7%, and segregating when the standard deviation between donors exceeded 5%. To diagnose cytomegalovirus status from the catalog of TCR beta chain sequences, a statistical classification framework was built. A later analysis assigned V and J genes by comparing TCR nucleotide sequences with IMGT/GENE-DB human TR gene sequences. In a later analysis, CDR3 sequences and most-parsimonious VDJ recombination scenarios were assigned using the TCRdist pipeline. In a later analysis, each TCR beta chain was defined by its CDR3 amino acid sequence together with its V-gene family, and reads lacking a unique V-gene family were excluded. In a later analysis, some 600 highly shared, low-generation-probability nucleotide sequences were removed to address suspected cross-contamination and a sequencing artifact. In a later analysis, a clonal expansion index for each public chain was calculated from normalized within-repertoire ranks of inferred template counts. In a later analysis, generation probabilities were computed with a VDJ recombination model fitted to out-of-frame rearrangements, and the resulting probabilities were checked against IGoR. In a later analysis, hypergeometric tests were used to score TCR-TCR, TCR-HLA and TCR-CMV co-occurrence, with a repertoire-size bias correction applied to TCR pairs. To estimate false discovery rates, a later analysis permuted the HLA or CMV assignments 20 times. In a later analysis, co-occurring TCRs were grouped using DBSCAN, and TCRdist sequence similarity was added for clustering within HLA-allele-positive subsets. Co-occurrence clustering excluded repertoires with fewer than 30,000 or more than 120,000 public chains, plus five with anomalous nucleotide sharing. TCRdb's version of the immuneACCESS table is confined to in-frame rearrangements and falls short of the full clone set. An unresolved V gene accounts for under half of the shortfall where checked; the remainder is of unknown origin. For V, J and clone size, that table is used; D and trimming come from the DNA. The sample yields roughly 230,000 clones; nearly 95% were counted once. 1.7% of the sample rests with the top ten.

Study-wide conclusions, independent of this receptor: Most CMV-associated TCR beta chains appeared to be HLA-restricted in a later analysis, and the HLA associations seemed to be driven largely by CMV exposure. A later analysis associated roughly 17,000 TCR beta sequences with specific HLA alleles at a false discovery rate of 0.05. The only immune exposure information available for the cohort was CMV serostatus. Sequencing depth was assumed to be roughly uniform across donors in the presence/absence analyses, though that assumption may not hold. A cluster of highly shared sequence variants was judged likely to represent a technical artifact of the sequencing pipeline. A few of the identified cytomegalovirus-associated TCR beta chains were confirmed in vitro to be specific for cytomegalovirus antigens. Cytomegalovirus status was reported to be diagnosed by the classifier with high specificity and sensitivity in both the original and validation cohorts. A further reported finding was that TCR beta sequences accurately predicted the HLA-A and HLA-B alleles for most subjects in the first cohort. According to a later analysis, TCR association rates differed among HLA loci, with DRB1 alleles showing the most associated TCRs and HLA-C alleles showing the fewest. A later genetic analysis reported fewer N-insertions in productive TCRs among donors in an Asian-associated ancestry cluster than the roughly 700-donor mean. In an earlier analysis of 450 to 750 of the donors, most TCR beta V segments appeared in productive rearrangements about 87% or about 30% of the time, broadly matching IMGT annotations. A later analysis found that HLA-associated TCR beta chains were more clonally expanded and had lower generation probabilities than equally common non-associated chains. Most TCR sequences were observed very rarely across donors, whereas some public TCRs were present in many individuals. HLA typing was unavailable for some donors at each locus, so association tests used only the typed subset. Correlated functional status among segregating V segments might be attributable to linkage disequilibrium, but an unknown experimental factor could not be ruled out. It was suggested by the authors that the approach could potentially be generalized to other disease states and immunological phenotypes. Around 16 rarely observed V segments, including chromosome 9 orphons, were excluded from the earlier analysis of several hundred of the donors because counts were too low. The cohort was sequenced for TCR beta chains only, and without alpha or paired-chain data the features that could be detected were limited. The study gave a list of 150 to 200 TCR beta chains associated with cytomegalovirus. A later genetic analysis associated a missense DCLRE1C variant with V-gene and J-gene trimming of TCR beta chains, and an independent cohort replicated the association. Several of the top co-occurrence clusters appeared to be linked to parvovirus B19, influenza, CMV and Epstein-Barr virus, according to a later analysis. When HLA alleles, especially DR and DQ, strongly co-occurred, TCR associations were difficult to assign to individual alleles.

The source of this sequence is a girl aged 2 to 9 in good health and CMV-seronegative. What was sequenced was PBMCs.

The bases read TGTGCCAGCAGTCCTACCCGGGACAGGGGCGATAGCTACACCTTC. This yields the protein CASSPTRDRGDSYTF. The chain is made from TRBV6-5 and TRBJ1-2, and 10 bases in between align with TRBD1. The CDR3 spans 15 residues, from the cysteine through the phenylalanine. The DNA shown is the 45-base CDR3, in frame from base 1. V ends up 5 bases short and J 9 bases short, with an unmatched junction base count of 12. From the germline V gene, CDR1 is MNHEY and CDR2 is SVGAGI.